These 12 T cell receptor beta chains share one sample of origin, sequenced in a study of blood T cells in healthy people across ages. It was with a sample-barcoded 5' primer and a J-beta primer mix that a second PCR of about 6 to 12 cycles was run. TCRdb processed the 5' RACE reads anew with MiXCR; each CDR3 protein has one entry. The repertoire holds about 1.5 million distinct CDR3 sequences, with approximately 42% as singletons. Sequenced sample: blood. The receptors were gathered from a woman under 30 in good health.

This chain connects TRBV10-3 to TRBJ2-7, with D unclear. CDR1 is ENHRY, CDR2 SYGVKD, per germline. V lost 0 bases to trimming and J lost 3 bases, with 12 bases between them. The CDR3 has 15 residues. The CDR3 protein is CAISESTRTLYEQYF. CDR3 DNA: TGTGCCATCAGTGAGTCCACCCGAACGCTCTACGAGCAGTACTTC.

The chain employs TRBV6-2 or TRBV6-3 and TRBJ2-7; unclear D gene. This CDR3 contains 14 residues. CDR1 MNHEY and CDR2 SVGEGT come from the germline V gene. Deletions cut 2 bases from V and 3 bases from J, with 11 bases between. DNA of the CDR3: TGTGCCAGCAGTTACGGGTACACCTACTACGAGCAGTACTTC. The encoded protein is CASSYGYTYYEQYF.

The chain links TRBV20-1 to TRBJ2-1, with 7 bases aligning to TRBD1. The V gene end was trimmed by 5 bases and the J gene end by 6 bases; junction bases not matched to a gene: 10. The CDR3 loop spans 14 amino acids. CDR1 and CDR2 (germline): DFQATT, SNEGSKA (reference sequence). The CDR3 DNA sequence: TGCAGTGCTGCCGACAGGGTATGGGGCAATGAGCAGTTCTTC. Its translation is CSAADRVWGNEQFF.

The V and J genes are TRBV5-1 and TRBJ2-5; D remains unclear. The germline CDR1 and CDR2 sequences are SGHRS and YFSETQ. V lost 3 bases, J lost 11 bases, and 11 bases lay in between. The CDR3 consists of 11 residues. CDR3 bases: TGCGCCAGCAGCTGGGGTACTGAGCAGTACTTC. Its protein is CASSWGTEQYF. The entire variable domain, with the rest obtained from reference TRBV5-1 and TRBJ2-5, is as follows: KAGVTQTPRYLIKTRGQQVTLSCSPISGHRSVSWYQQTPGQGLQFLFEYFSETQRNKGNFPGRFSGRQFSNSRSEMNVSTLELGDSALYLCASSWGTEQYFGPGTRLLVL.

A few counts support this clonotype. The V gene is TRBV7-2, the J gene TRBJ2-7; TRBD2 might be the D (5 bases). This CDR3 is 15 amino acids long. The germline CDR1 and CDR2 sequences are SGHTA and FQGNSA. V lost 0 bases to trimming and J lost 1 base, with 10 bases between them. CDR3 sequence reads: CASSLAWTYSYEQYF. CDR3 DNA sequence: TGTGCCAGCAGCTTAGCGTGGACTTATTCCTACGAGCAGTACTTC.

This clonotype showed up just once. The genes are TRBV20-1 and TRBJ2-4; TRBD2 might be the D (5 bases). The V end lost 6 bases, the J end lost 0 bases, and 15 bases lay between the germline ends. This CDR3 has 15 amino acids. CDR1 and CDR2 from the germline V gene are DFQATT and SNEGSKA (reference sequence). Here the CDR3 DNA reads TGCAGTGCGATAAGATCTGGACTAGCCAAAAACATTCAGTACTTC. Amino acids: CSAIRSGLAKNIQYF.

This clonotype was observed once. This chain connects TRBV15 to TRBJ1-2; weak D call: TRBD1 (6 bases). CDR1 LNHNV and CDR2 YYDKDF come from the germline V gene (reference sequence). This CDR3 has 12 amino acids. The V end was cut by 3 bases, the J end by 7 bases, with 9 bases between. CDR3 nucleotide sequence: TGTGCCACCAGCAGGGACAGCTCTGGCTACACCTTC. Its translation: CATSRDSSGYTF.

This chain links TRBV5-1 with TRBJ2-1, with 7 bases aligning to TRBD1. This CDR3 is built from 12 residues. V lost 4 bases to trimming and J lost 10 bases; unmatched junction nucleotides: 5. Germline-derived CDR1 and CDR2 are SGHRS and YFSETQ. Here the CDR3 reads CASSLTGEEQFF. The CDR3 region has the DNA TGCGCCAGCAGCCTAACAGGGGAGGAGCAGTTCTTC.

V usage is TRBV6-5 and J usage is TRBJ2-5, with TRBD2 identical over 10 bases. CDR3 length: 15 residues. With 7 bases clipped from V and 11 bases from J, the junction kept 16 bases outside the gene matches. Germline V CDR1 and CDR2: MNHEY, SVGAGI. DNA of the CDR3: TGTGCCAGCAATACCGGAACTAGCGGGATAACTGAGCAGTACTTC. The encoded protein is CASNTGTSGITEQYF.

The V gene is TRBV7-6, the J gene TRBJ1-1; D is perhaps TRBD1 (6 bases). The CDR3 is 15 amino acids. CDR1 SGHVS and CDR2 FNYEAQ come from the germline V gene. V lost 5 bases and J lost 0, with 13 bases in between. The CDR3 region is CASSRGAELNTEAFF. For the CDR3, the DNA is TGTGCCAGCAGCCGGGGGGCAGAATTGAACACTGAAGCTTTCTTT.

This clonotype has just a few counts. This rearrangement joins TRBV27 to TRBJ2-3; D unresolved. Germline V CDR1 and CDR2: MNHEY, SMNVEV (reference sequence). The V end lost 3 bases, the J end lost 0 bases, and 10 bases lay between the germline ends. There are 15 residues in the CDR3. CDR3 loop: CASSFIPASTDTQYF. In DNA, the CDR3 is TGTGCCAGCAGTTTTATCCCGGCCAGCACAGATACGCAGTATTTT.

The V call is TRBV6-5, the J call TRBJ2-7, with unresolved D. The end of the DNA fits TRBJ2-4 better, so the J call may be wrong. The CDR3 sequence is 14 residues long. CDR1 is MNHEY and CDR2 is SVGAGI in the germline V gene. The CDR3 region has the DNA TGTGCCAGCAGTTACGGGCCAGCCAAAAACATTCAGTACTTC. Its translation is CASSYGPAKNIQYF.